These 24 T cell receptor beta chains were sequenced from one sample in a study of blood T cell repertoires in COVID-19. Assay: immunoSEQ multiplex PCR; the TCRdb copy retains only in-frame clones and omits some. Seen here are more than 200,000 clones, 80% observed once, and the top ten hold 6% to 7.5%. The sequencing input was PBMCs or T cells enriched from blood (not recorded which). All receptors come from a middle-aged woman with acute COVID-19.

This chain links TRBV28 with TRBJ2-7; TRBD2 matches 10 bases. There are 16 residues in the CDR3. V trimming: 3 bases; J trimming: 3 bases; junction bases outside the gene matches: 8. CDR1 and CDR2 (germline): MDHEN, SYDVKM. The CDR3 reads CASSFIISGGFYEQYF. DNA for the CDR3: TGTGCCAGCAGTTTCATCATTAGCGGGGGGTTCTACGAGCAGTACTTC.

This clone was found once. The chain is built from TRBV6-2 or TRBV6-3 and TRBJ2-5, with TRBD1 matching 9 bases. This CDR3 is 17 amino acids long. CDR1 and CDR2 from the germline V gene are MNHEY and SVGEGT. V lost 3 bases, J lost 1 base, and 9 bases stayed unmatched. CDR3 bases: TGTGCCAGCAGTTATTTGGGCCCGGACAGGGGCCAAGAGACCCAGTACTTC. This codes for CASSYLGPDRGQETQYF.

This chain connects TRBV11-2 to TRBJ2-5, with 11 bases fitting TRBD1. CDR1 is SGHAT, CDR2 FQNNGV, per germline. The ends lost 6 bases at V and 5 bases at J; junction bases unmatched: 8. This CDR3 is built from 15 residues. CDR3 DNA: TGTGCCAGCAGACCGGGACAGGGGGATTGGGAGACCCAGTACTTC. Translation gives CASRPGQGDWETQYF.

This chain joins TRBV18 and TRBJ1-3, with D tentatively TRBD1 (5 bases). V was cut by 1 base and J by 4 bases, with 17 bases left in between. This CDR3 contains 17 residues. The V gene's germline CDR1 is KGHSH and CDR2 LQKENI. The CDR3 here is CASSPRQGRGSGNTIYF. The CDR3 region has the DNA TGTGCCAGCTCACCACGACAAGGAAGGGGATCAGGAAACACCATATATTTT.

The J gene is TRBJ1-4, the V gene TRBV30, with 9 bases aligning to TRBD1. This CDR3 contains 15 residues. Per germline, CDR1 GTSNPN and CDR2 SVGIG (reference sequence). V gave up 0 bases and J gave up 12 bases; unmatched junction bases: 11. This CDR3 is CAWSVRDREKGELFF. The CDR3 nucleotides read TGTGCCTGGAGTGTACGGGACAGGGAGAAGGGGGAACTGTTTTTT.

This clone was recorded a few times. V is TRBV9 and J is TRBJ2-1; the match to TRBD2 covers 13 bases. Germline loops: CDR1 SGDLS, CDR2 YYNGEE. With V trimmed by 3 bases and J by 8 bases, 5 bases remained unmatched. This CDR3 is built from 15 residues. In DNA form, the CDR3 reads TGTGCCAGCAGCGCAGGGACTAGCGGGATATATGAGCAGTTCTTC. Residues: CASSAGTSGIYEQFF.

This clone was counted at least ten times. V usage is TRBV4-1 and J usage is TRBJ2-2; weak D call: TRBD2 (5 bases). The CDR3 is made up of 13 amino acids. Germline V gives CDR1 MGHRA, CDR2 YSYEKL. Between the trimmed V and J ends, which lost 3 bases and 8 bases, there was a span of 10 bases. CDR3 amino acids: CASSHWGEGELFF. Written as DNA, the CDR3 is TGCGCCAGCAGCCATTGGGGAGAAGGGGAGCTGTTTTTT.

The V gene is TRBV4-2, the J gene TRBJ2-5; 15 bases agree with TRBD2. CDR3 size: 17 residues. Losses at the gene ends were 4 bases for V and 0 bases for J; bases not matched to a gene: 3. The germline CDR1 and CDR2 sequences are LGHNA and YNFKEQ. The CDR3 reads CASSPGTSGGNQETQYF. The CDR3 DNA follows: TGTGCCAGCAGCCCCGGGACTAGCGGGGGGAACCAAGAGACCCAGTACTTC.

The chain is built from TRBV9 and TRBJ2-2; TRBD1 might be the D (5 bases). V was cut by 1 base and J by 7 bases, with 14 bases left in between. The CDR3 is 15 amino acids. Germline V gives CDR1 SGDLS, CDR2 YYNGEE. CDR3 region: CASSVLQAAGGELFF. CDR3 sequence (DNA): TGTGCCAGCAGCGTATTACAGGCCGCCGGCGGGGAGCTGTTTTTT.

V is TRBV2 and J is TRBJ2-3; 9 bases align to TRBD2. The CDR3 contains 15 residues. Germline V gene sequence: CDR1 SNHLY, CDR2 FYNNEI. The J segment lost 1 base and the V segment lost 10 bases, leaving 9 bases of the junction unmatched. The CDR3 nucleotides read TGTGCCACCTCAAGACTAGCGGCGCGCACAGATACGCAGTATTTT. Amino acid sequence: CATSRLAARTDTQYF.

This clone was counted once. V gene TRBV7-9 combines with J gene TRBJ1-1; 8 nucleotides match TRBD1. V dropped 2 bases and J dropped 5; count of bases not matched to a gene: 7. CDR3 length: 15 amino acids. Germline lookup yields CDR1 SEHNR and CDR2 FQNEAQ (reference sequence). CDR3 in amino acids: CASSLQGQGRTEAFF. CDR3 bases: TGTGCCAGCAGCTTACAAGGACAGGGAAGGACTGAAGCTTTCTTT.

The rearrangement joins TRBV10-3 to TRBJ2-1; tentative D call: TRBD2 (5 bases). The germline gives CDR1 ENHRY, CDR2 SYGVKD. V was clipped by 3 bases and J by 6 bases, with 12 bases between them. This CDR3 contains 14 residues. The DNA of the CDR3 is TGTGCCATCAGTGAACCGAGACTACTCAATGAGCAGTTCTTC. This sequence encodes CAISEPRLLNEQFF.

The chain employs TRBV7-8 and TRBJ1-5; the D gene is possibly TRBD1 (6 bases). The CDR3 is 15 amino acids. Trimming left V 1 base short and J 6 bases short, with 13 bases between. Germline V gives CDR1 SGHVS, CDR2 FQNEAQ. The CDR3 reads CASSLESGVGQPQHF. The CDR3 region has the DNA TGTGCCAGCAGCTTAGAATCAGGGGTGGGTCAGCCCCAGCATTTT.

CDR3 protein: CASSMITGNQPQHF. CDR3 sequence (DNA): TGTGCCAGTAGTATGATCACAGGTAATCAGCCCCAGCATTTT. The chain links TRBV19 to TRBJ1-5; weak D call: TRBD1 (5 bases). Germline V gives CDR1 LNHDA, CDR2 SQIVND (reference sequence). CDR3 length equals 14 residues. V lost 3 bases and J 4 bases, leaving 10 bases between the germline ends.

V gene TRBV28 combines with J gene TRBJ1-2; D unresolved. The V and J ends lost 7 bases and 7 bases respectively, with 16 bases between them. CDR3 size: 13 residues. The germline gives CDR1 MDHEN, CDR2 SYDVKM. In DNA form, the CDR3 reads TGTGCCAGCATTTCACAGAAAGAACGTGGCTACACCTTC. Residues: CASISQKERGYTF.

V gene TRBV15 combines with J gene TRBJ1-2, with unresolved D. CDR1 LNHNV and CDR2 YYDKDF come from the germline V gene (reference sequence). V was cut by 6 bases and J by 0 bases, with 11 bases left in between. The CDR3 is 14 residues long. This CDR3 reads CATRSSLPNYGYTF. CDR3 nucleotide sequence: TGTGCCACCAGATCGAGTTTACCTAACTATGGCTACACCTTC.

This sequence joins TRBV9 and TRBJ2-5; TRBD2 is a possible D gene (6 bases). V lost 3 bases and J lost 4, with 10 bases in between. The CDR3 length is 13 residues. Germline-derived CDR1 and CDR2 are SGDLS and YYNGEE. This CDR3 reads CASSAGVGETQYF. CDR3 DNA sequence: TGTGCCAGCAGCGCGGGAGTTGGAGAGACCCAGTACTTC.

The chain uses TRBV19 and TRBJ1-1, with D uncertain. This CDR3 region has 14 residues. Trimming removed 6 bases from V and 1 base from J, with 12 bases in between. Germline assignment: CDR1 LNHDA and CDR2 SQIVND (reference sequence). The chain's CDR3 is CASSHIGRNTEAFF. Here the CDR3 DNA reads TGTGCCAGTAGCCACATCGGGAGGAACACTGAAGCTTTCTTT.

CDR3 in amino acids: CASSYSTEETQYF. In DNA, the CDR3 is TGTGCCAGCAGTTACTCGACTGAGGAGACCCAGTACTTC. The rearrangement joins TRBV6-5 to TRBJ2-5; D gene uncertain. The V end lost 0 bases, the J end lost 5 bases, and 7 bases lay between the germline ends. Per the germline V gene, CDR1 is MNHEY and CDR2 is SVGAGI. The CDR3 is 13 residues long.

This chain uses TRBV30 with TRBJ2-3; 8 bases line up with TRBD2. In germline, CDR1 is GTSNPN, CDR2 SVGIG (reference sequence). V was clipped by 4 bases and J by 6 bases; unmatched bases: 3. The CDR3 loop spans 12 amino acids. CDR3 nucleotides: TGTGCCTGGATAGCGGGATTGGATACGCAGTATTTT. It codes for CAWIAGLDTQYF.

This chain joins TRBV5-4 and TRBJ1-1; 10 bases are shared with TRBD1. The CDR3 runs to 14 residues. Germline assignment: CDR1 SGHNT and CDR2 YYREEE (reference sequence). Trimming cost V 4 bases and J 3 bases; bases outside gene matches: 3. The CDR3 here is CASSRTGGYTEAFF. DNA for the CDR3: TGTGCCAGCAGCCGGACAGGGGGGTACACTGAAGCTTTCTTT. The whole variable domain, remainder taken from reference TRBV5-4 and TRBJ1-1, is ETGVTQSPTHLIKTRGQQVTLRCSSQSGHNTVSWYQQALGQGPQFIFQYYREEENGRGNFPPRFSGLQFPNYSSELNVNALELDDSALYLCASSRTGGYTEAFFGQGTRLTVV.

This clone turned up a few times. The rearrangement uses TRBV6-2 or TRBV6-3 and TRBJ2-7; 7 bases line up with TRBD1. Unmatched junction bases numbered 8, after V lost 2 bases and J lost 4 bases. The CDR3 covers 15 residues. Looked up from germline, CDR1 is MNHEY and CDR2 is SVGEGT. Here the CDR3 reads CASSYPGDSRYEQYF. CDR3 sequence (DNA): TGTGCCAGCAGTTACCCCGGGGACAGCAGGTACGAGCAGTACTTC.

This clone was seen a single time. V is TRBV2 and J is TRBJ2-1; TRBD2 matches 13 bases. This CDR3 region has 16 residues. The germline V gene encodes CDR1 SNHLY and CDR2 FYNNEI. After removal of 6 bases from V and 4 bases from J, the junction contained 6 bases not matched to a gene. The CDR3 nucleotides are TGTGCCAGCAGCCCCAGGACTAGCGGGGGTTACAATGAGCAGTTCTTC. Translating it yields CASSPRTSGGYNEQFF.

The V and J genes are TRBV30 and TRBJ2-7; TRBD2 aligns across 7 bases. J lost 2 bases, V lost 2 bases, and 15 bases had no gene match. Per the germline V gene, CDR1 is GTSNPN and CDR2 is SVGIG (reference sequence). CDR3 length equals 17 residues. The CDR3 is CAWSTTKLLGGTYEQYF. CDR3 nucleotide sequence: TGTGCCTGGAGTACCACCAAGCTCTTGGGGGGGACCTACGAGCAGTACTTC.